One and the same sample provided the 31 T cell receptor beta chains below, sequenced in a study of shared clonotypes between healthy human individuals. Profiled with immunoSEQ multiplex PCR; TCRdb holds only in-frame clones, not every one. The table records more than 1 million clones, 75% to 80% of them present only once. The sequenced sample consisted of memory CD4+ T cells from PBMCs. Specified subset: CD45RA-negative fraction. The receptors were gathered from a man between 18 and 35 years old in good health. Some clones in this sample may be carry-over from other donors' samples.

This chain links TRBV10-3 with TRBJ2-1, with 12 bases fitting TRBD2. There are 17 residues in the CDR3. V shed 6 bases, J shed 2 bases, and the junction held 8 bases outside the gene matches. Germline V CDR1 and CDR2: ENHRY, SYGVKD. CDR3 DNA sequence: TGTGCCATCAGAGGGACTAGCGGGTCCTTGGCCTACAATGAGCAGTTCTTC. This sequence encodes CAIRGTSGSLAYNEQFF.

Concerning this clone: Other DNA sequences of this sample code for an identical CDR3. V and J are TRBV27 and TRBJ2-1; 7 bases align to TRBD1. Per the germline V gene, CDR1 is MNHEY and CDR2 is SMNVEV (reference sequence). CDR3 length equals 13 residues. The V segment lost 6 bases and the J segment 4 bases; nucleotides outside the gene matches: 3. CDR3 protein: CASRGTAYNEQFF. DNA for the CDR3: TGTGCCAGCAGAGGGACAGCGTACAATGAGCAGTTCTTC.

The chain joins TRBV28 to TRBJ2-1; TRBD1 or TRBD2 may be the D gene (5 bases each). V was clipped by 7 bases and J by 4 bases, with 17 bases between them. The CDR3 length is 15 residues. Per germline, CDR1 MDHEN and CDR2 SYDVKM. CDR3 loop: CASKNTRGRYNEQFF. The CDR3 nucleotides are TGTGCCAGCAAAAATACCCGGGGCCGTTACAATGAGCAGTTCTTC.

The V gene is TRBV25-1, the J gene TRBJ2-3, with D possibly TRBD2 on 6 matching bases. V was clipped by 3 bases and J by 2 bases, with 12 bases between them. Germline V gene sequence: CDR1 MGHDK, CDR2 SYGVNS. The CDR3 length is 15 residues. The CDR3 is CASSDREADTDTQYF. CDR3 in DNA: TGTGCCAGCAGTGACAGGGAGGCCGACACAGATACGCAGTATTTT. The full variable domain, rest sourced from reference TRBV25-1 and TRBJ2-3, is EADIYQTPRYLVIGTGKKITLECSQTMGHDKMYWYQQDPGMELHLIHYSYGVNSTEKGDLSSESTVSRIRTEHFPLTLESARPSHTSQYLCASSDREADTDTQYFGPGTRLTVL.

This clone was picked up a small number of times. This chain uses TRBV2 with TRBJ2-4; 12 bases match TRBD2. The CDR3 consists of 15 residues. Germline V CDR1 and CDR2: SNHLY, FYNNEI. V gave up 6 bases and J gave up 7 bases; unmatched junction bases: 7. The CDR3 sequence is CASSALGTSGNIQYF. The CDR3 DNA reads TGTGCCAGCAGCGCCCTCGGGACTAGCGGGAACATTCAGTACTTC.

In this sample, this clone turned up a few times. An end of the junction does not agree with germline; a read error may underlie this. The chain uses TRBV20-1 and TRBJ2-5; D possibly corresponds to TRBD2 (5 bases). The CDR3 runs to 9 residues. Per germline, CDR1 DFQATT and CDR2 SNEGSKA (reference sequence). The CDR3, as DNA: TGCAGTGCCCGAAGGCTAGCAAACTTC. Its protein is CSARRLANF.

The CDR3 protein is CASSGGTGRGAGQPQHF. CDR3 bases: TGTGCCAGCAGTGGAGGGACAGGAAGGGGGGCCGGTCAGCCCCAGCATTTT. The genes are TRBV2 and TRBJ1-5, with 8 bases that match TRBD1. V shed 4 bases, J shed 6 bases, and the junction held 14 bases outside the gene matches. CDR1 SNHLY and CDR2 FYNNEI come from the germline V gene. The CDR3 consists of 17 residues.

This chain's CDR3 is CASSLIGTGGKLFF. The CDR3 DNA reads TGTGCCAGCAGCTTAATTGGGACAGGGGGAAAACTGTTTTTT. V is TRBV7-2 and J is TRBJ1-4, with 11 bases fitting TRBD1. The CDR3 covers 14 residues. Germline V gene data show CDR1 as SGHTA and CDR2 as FQGNSA. Trimming removed 2 bases from V and 10 bases from J; junction bases left unmatched: 3. Drawing the rest from reference TRBV7-2 and TRBJ1-4, the complete variable domain is GAGVSQSPSNKVTEKGKDVELRCDPISGHTALYWYRQSLGQGLEFLIYFQGNSAPDKSGLPSDRFSAERTGGSVSTLTIQRTQQEDSAVYLCASSLIGTGGKLFFGSGTQLSVL.

This clone was seen more than once but under ten times. V and J are TRBV15 and TRBJ2-6; D remains unclear. The germline V gene encodes CDR1 LNHNV and CDR2 YYDKDF (reference sequence). The CDR3 contains 11 residues. V lost 6 bases and J 5 bases, leaving 2 bases between the germline ends. The CDR3 spells CATRRANVLTF. The CDR3 DNA sequence: TGTGCCACCAGGAGGGCCAACGTCCTGACTTTC.

The chain couples TRBV9 to TRBJ1-1; D is unresolved. Germline-derived CDR1 and CDR2 are SGDLS and YYNGEE. The CDR3 runs 13 residues. V was cut by 0 bases and J by 5 bases, with 8 bases left in between. The CDR3 sequence: CASSVALSTEAFF. Here the CDR3 DNA reads TGTGCCAGCAGCGTAGCCTTGTCTACTGAAGCTTTCTTT.

The chain uses TRBV4-2 and TRBJ2-5; a possible D gene is TRBD1 (5 bases). The CDR3 has 15 amino acids. V shed 1 base and J shed 1 base, with 10 bases lying between them. Germline-derived CDR1 and CDR2 are LGHNA and YNFKEQ. The DNA for the CDR3 is TGTGCCAGCAGCCAAGCGCACAGGAGCCAAGAGACCCAGTACTTC. Its translation is CASSQAHRSQETQYF.

The CDR3 nucleotides read TGTGCCAGCAGTTACGATGTCTTGAACACTGAAGCTTTCTTT. It translates to CASSYDVLNTEAFF. J is TRBJ1-1 and V is TRBV6-6; D is unresolved. Germline values: CDR1 MNHNY, CDR2 SVGAGI (reference sequence). Trimming left V 2 bases short and J 0 bases short, with 7 bases between. The CDR3 is 14 residues long.

The V call is TRBV5-4, the J call TRBJ2-3; a weak D match, TRBD1 (6 bases). The germline V gene has CDR1 SGHNT and CDR2 YYREEE (reference sequence). The CDR3 covers 14 residues. Trimming took 10 bases from V and 2 from J, leaving 17 bases between them. The CDR3 bases are TGTGCCTCCACAACCACAGGGCTCACAGATACGCAGTATTTT. Translation gives CASTTTGLTDTQYF.

This sequence joins TRBV28 and TRBJ1-4; D not resolved. This CDR3 spans 15 amino acids. From germline, CDR1 is MDHEN and CDR2 SYDVKM. V shed 10 bases and J shed 1 base, with 16 bases lying between them. Written as DNA, the CDR3 is TGTGCCACAGGTCCGAATTGGGGAACTAATGAAAAACTGTTTTTT. Its protein is CATGPNWGTNEKLFF.

The rearrangement links TRBV9 to TRBJ2-4; 9 nucleotides match TRBD2. With V trimmed by 4 bases and J by 8 bases, 10 bases remained unmatched. CDR1 is SGDLS and CDR2 is YYNGEE in the germline V gene. This CDR3 is 15 amino acids long. The CDR3 here is CASSPGTTSGHIQYF. CDR3 DNA: TGTGCCAGCAGCCCGGGCACGACTAGCGGTCACATTCAGTACTTC.

The rearrangement joins TRBV4-1 to TRBJ2-1; D is ambiguous. The CDR3 length is 14 residues. V lost 0 bases, J lost 6 bases, and 9 bases lay in between. Germline V gives CDR1 MGHRA, CDR2 YSYEKL. Here the CDR3 DNA reads TGCGCCAGCAGCCAAGAGTGGTGGGTCAATGAGCAGTTCTTC. Encoded protein: CASSQEWWVNEQFF.

The gene calls are TRBV6-6 and TRBJ1-4, with a tentative D call TRBD1 (5 bases). Trimming took off 3 bases at V and 2 bases at J, with 10 bases between the two ends. The CDR3 sequence is 15 residues long. CDR1 is MNHNY and CDR2 is SVGAGI in the germline V gene (reference sequence). CDR3 amino acids: CASSYIRDTNEKLFF. The CDR3 DNA is TGTGCCAGCAGTTATATCCGGGACACTAATGAAAAACTGTTTTTT.

This clone is a singleton in its sample. The chain joins TRBV7-9 to TRBJ1-1; no clear D. Looked up from germline, CDR1 is SEHNR and CDR2 is FQNEAQ (reference sequence). This CDR3 comprises 15 residues. Deletions cut 5 bases from V and 6 bases from J, with 19 bases between. Written as DNA, the CDR3 is TGTGCCAGCAGCCCGAGCGGGGTCAGAAACCCTGAAGCTTTCTTT. Its translation is CASSPSGVRNPEAFF.

This chain links TRBV6-6 with TRBJ2-7; 10 positions agree with TRBD1. Germline V gene sequence: CDR1 MNHNY, CDR2 SVGAGI (reference sequence). The junction had 2 bases not matched to a gene; V was cut back by 6 bases and J by 0 bases. There are 14 residues in the CDR3. CDR3 DNA sequence: TGTGCCAGCAGAGGACAGGGGGACTCCTACGAGCAGTACTTC. Amino acids: CASRGQGDSYEQYF.

The table lists this clone with many counts. The J gene is TRBJ1-5, the V gene TRBV21-1. TRBV21-1 is given as a pseudogene. This CDR3 has 18 amino acids. The CDR3: CASYRRGFLSHSNQPQHF. CDR3 DNA: TGTGCCAGCTATAGACGGGGCTTTCTTTCCCATAGCAATCAGCCCCAGCATTTT.

The sample holds many counts of this clone. Other DNA sequences in this sample translate to the same CDR3. The rearrangement uses TRBV28 and TRBJ2-5; the match to TRBD2 covers 7 bases. After removal of 5 bases from V and 2 bases from J, the junction contained 2 bases not matched to a gene. Germline assignment: CDR1 MDHEN and CDR2 SYDVKM. The length of the CDR3 is 13 residues. The CDR3 loop is CASSPSGQETQYF. CDR3 nucleotides: TGTGCCAGCAGTCCTAGCGGTCAAGAGACCCAGTACTTC.

V gene TRBV30 combines with J gene TRBJ1-3; TRBD1 aligns across 10 bases. This CDR3 has 14 residues. Unmatched junction bases numbered 6, after V lost 7 bases and J lost 3 bases. In germline, CDR1 is GTSNPN, CDR2 SVGIG (reference sequence). The CDR3 coding sequence is TGTGCCTCCCGGGACAGGGGTTATGGAAACACCATATATTTT. This codes for CASRDRGYGNTIYF.

The chain uses TRBV6-5 and TRBJ2-5; TRBD1 agrees at 9 bases. Per the germline V gene, CDR1 is MNHEY and CDR2 is SVGAGI. V trimming: 5 bases; J trimming: 9 bases; junction bases outside the gene matches: 13. The CDR3 contains 15 residues. The CDR3 here is CASSNQGQGLGAQYF. CDR3 DNA: TGTGCCAGCAGTAACCAAGGACAGGGGCTCGGGGCCCAGTACTTC.

The rearrangement joins TRBV18 to TRBJ2-7; D remains ambiguous. Germline V gives CDR1 KGHSH, CDR2 LQKENI. The length of the CDR3 is 14 residues. The V end was cut by 3 bases, the J end by 4 bases, with 13 bases between. CDR3 residues: CASSPEPGGYEQYF. The CDR3 DNA reads TGTGCCAGCTCACCGGAGCCTGGTGGTTACGAGCAGTACTTC.

The chain is built from TRBV15 and TRBJ1-4; 9 bases are a match to TRBD1. The CDR3 extends over 16 amino acids. In germline, CDR1 is LNHNV, CDR2 YYDKDF (reference sequence). The V and J ends lost 1 base and 8 bases, in that order; junction bases with no gene match: 8. CDR3 region: CATSRAYGTGYEKLFF. For the CDR3, the DNA is TGTGCCACCAGCAGAGCCTACGGGACAGGGTACGAAAAACTGTTTTTT. The entire variable domain, with the rest obtained from reference TRBV15 and TRBJ1-4, is as follows: DAMVIQNPRYQVTQFGKPVTLSCSQTLNHNVMYWYQQKSSQAPKLLFHYYDKDFNNEADTPDNFQSRRPNTSFCFLDIRSPGLGDTAMYLCATSRAYGTGYEKLFFGSGTQLSVL.

This clone was counted a few times. This chain links TRBV27 with TRBJ1-1, with D unclear. CDR1 is MNHEY and CDR2 is SMNVEV in the germline V gene (reference sequence). V lost 6 bases, J lost 0 bases, and 11 bases lay in between. The CDR3 extends over 14 amino acids. The CDR3: CASRSSWVNTEAFF. The CDR3 bases are TGTGCCAGCAGAAGCTCTTGGGTGAACACTGAAGCTTTCTTT.

The chain has TRBV7-2 and TRBJ1-1; no clear D. Germline loops: CDR1 SGHTA, CDR2 FQGNSA. The CDR3 loop spans 14 amino acids. V was clipped by 1 base and J by 5 bases, with 11 bases between them. This CDR3 is CASSLGLDGTEAFF. The CDR3 coding sequence is TGTGCCAGCAGCTTAGGCCTGGACGGTACTGAAGCTTTCTTT.

The genes are TRBV18 and TRBJ1-5; D is unclear. The germline CDR1 and CDR2 sequences are KGHSH and LQKENI. The ends were cut back, 6 bases at V and 3 bases at J, with 18 bases in the middle. The CDR3 extends over 16 amino acids. The CDR3 spells CASSEGRTPNNQPQHF. The CDR3, as DNA: TGTGCCAGCTCTGAAGGACGGACCCCGAACAATCAGCCCCAGCATTTT.

The rearrangement joins TRBV28 to TRBJ2-3; 9 bases map to TRBD1. Germline-derived CDR1 and CDR2 are MDHEN and SYDVKM. After removal of 3 bases from V and 2 bases from J, the junction contained 12 bases not matched to a gene. This CDR3 contains 18 residues. In nucleotides, the CDR3 is TGTGCCAGCAGTTTCGGGGACAGGGCCCTACCTCTCACAGATACGCAGTATTTT. As protein: CASSFGDRALPLTDTQYF.

The V gene is TRBV18, the J gene TRBJ1-1; D unresolved. This CDR3 comprises 13 residues. The germline V gene encodes CDR1 KGHSH and CDR2 LQKENI. The ends were cut back, 2 bases at V and 6 bases at J, with 10 bases in the middle. The CDR3 spells CASSPGILAEAFF. The CDR3 nucleotides read TGTGCCAGCTCACCAGGGATTCTGGCTGAAGCTTTCTTT.

The chain combines TRBV28 with TRBJ1-2, with 9 nucleotides matching TRBD1. The trim removed 6 bases at V and 14 bases at J, leaving 10 bases unmatched. This CDR3 contains 12 residues. Germline loops: CDR1 MDHEN, CDR2 SYDVKM. The CDR3 DNA reads TGTGCCAGCAGCCTAAACTCCGGGACAGGGACCTTC. Its translation is CASSLNSGTGTF.